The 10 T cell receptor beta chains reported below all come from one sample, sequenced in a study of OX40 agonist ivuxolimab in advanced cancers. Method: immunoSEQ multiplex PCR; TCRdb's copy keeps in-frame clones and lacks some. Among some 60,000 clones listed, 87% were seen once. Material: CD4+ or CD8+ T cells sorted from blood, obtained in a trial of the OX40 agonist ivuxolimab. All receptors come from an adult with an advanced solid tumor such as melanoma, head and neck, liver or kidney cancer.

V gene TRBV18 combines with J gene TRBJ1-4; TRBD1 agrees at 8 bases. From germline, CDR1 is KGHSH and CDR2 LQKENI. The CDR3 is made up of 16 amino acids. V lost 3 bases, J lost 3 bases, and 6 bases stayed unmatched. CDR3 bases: TGTGCCAGCTCACCGAAAACAGGGGGGGCTAATGAAAAACTGTTTTTT. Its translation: CASSPKTGGANEKLFF.

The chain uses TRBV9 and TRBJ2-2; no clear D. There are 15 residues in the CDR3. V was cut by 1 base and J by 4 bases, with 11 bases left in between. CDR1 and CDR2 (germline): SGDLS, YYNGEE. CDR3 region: CASSVSPVRTGELFF. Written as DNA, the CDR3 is TGTGCCAGCAGCGTATCACCCGTTCGCACCGGGGAGCTGTTTTTT.

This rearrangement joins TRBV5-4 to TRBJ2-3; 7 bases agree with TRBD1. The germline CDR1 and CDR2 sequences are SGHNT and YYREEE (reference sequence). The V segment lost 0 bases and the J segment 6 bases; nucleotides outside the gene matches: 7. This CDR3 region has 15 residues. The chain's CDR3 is CASSLGQGRQDTQYF. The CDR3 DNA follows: TGTGCCAGCAGCTTGGGACAGGGTCGTCAGGATACGCAGTATTTT.

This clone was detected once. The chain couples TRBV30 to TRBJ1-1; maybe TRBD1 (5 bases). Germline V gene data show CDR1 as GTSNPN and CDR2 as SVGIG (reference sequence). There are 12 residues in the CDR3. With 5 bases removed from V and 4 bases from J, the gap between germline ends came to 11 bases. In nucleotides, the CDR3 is TGTGCCTGGCGACCCGGGGGCACTGAAGCTTTCTTT. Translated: CAWRPGGTEAFF.

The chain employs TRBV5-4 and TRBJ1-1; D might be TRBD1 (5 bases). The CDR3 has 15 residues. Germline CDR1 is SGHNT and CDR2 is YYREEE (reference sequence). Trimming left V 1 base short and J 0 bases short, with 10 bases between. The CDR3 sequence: CASSLFQGLNTEAFF. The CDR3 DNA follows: TGTGCCAGCAGCTTGTTTCAGGGACTGAACACTGAAGCTTTCTTT.

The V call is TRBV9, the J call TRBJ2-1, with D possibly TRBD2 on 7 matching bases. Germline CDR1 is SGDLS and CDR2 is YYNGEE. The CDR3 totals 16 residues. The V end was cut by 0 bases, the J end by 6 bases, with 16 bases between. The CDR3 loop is CASSVATGGGGNEQFF. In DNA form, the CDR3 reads TGTGCCAGCAGCGTAGCTACAGGAGGGGGGGGCAATGAGCAGTTCTTC.

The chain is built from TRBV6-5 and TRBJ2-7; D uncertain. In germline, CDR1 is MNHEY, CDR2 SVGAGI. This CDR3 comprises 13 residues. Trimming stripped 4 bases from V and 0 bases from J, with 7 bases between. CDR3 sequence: CASSSGPSYEQYF. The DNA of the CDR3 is TGTGCCAGCAGTTCCGGGCCCTCCTACGAGCAGTACTTC.

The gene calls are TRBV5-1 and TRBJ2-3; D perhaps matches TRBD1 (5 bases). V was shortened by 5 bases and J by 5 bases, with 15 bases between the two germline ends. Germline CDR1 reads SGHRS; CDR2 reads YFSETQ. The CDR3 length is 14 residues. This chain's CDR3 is CASSSGEGVDTQYF. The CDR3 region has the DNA TGCGCCAGCAGTTCTGGTGAAGGGGTAGATACGCAGTATTTT.

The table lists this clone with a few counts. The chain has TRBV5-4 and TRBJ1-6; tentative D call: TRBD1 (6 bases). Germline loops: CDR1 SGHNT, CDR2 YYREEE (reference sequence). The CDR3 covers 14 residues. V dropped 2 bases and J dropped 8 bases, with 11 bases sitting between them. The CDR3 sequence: CASSFGAGDSPLHF. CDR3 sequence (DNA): TGTGCCAGCAGCTTTGGGGCAGGGGATTCACCCCTCCACTTT. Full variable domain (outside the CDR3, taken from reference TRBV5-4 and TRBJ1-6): ETGVTQSPTHLIKTRGQQVTLRCSSQSGHNTVSWYQQALGQGPQFIFQYYREEENGRGNFPPRFSGLQFPNYSSELNVNALELDDSALYLCASSFGAGDSPLHFGNGTRLTVT.

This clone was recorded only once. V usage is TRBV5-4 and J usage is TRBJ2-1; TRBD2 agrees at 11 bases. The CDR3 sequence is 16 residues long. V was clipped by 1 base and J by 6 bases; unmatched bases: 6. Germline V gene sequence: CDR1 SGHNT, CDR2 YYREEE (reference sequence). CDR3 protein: CASSLWLAGGVNEQFF. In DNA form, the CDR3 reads TGTGCCAGCAGCTTGTGGCTAGCGGGGGGTGTCAATGAGCAGTTCTTC.